This is a list of T cell receptor beta chains from one sample in a study of blood T cell repertoires in COVID-19. The table came from immunoSEQ multiplex PCR; TCRdb's copy has only in-frame clones and leaves some out. The table has some 78,000 clones, roughly 89% seen once. The material sequenced was peripheral blood. Receptor source: a woman of 80 years or more with active or convalescent COVID-19. Both conserved end residues are trimmed from each CDR3.

J	V	CDR3
TRBJ2-7	TRBV19	ASSPRTSGIYEQY
TRBJ2-3	TRBV6-5	ASRLAELQY
TRBJ2-1	TRBV28	ASIGYGDNEQF
TRBJ1-5	TRBV6-1	ASSEGGRSNQPQH
TRBJ2-3	TRBV11-2	ASSLTRGQGSDTQY
TRBJ2-5	TRBV5-5	ASSPGGTSVKETQY
TRBJ1-2	TRBV7-2	ASSLAKRTGFGYT
TRBJ2-5	TRBV28	ASSLLAGRETQY
TRBJ2-7	TRBV3-1/TRBV3-2	ASSEGAYEQY
TRBJ1-5	TRBV27	ASSPVGVSNQPQH
TRBJ1-2	TRBV2	ASRDRGPGGYT
TRBJ1-4	TRBV20-1	SARRSPTLF
TRBJ2-5	TRBV19	ASSGSRVETQY
TRBJ1-2	TRBV28	ASRPGQGGGYT
TRBJ2-3	TRBV2	ASSSLAGGPSTDTQY
TRBJ2-7	TRBV15	ATSRGGSGSYEQY
TRBJ2-3	TRBV5-5	ASSRGLGTDTQY
TRBJ2-5	TRBV5-1	ASSRRQGAGETQY
TRBJ1-3	TRBV19	ASGQGAIKGNTIY
TRBJ2-3	TRBV21-1	ASSRPGQGTDTQY
TRBJ2-5	TRBV2	ASRGGSWTQY
TRBJ1-2	TRBV19	ASSPTLLLSYFGYT
TRBJ2-2	TRBV28	ASSRPGLRQNTGELF
TRBJ2-7	TRBV5-1	ASSLEGVDEQY
TRBJ1-5	TRBV11-2	ASSSSSNQPQH
TRBJ2-3	TRBV7-2	ASSYRLAGTDTQY
TRBJ2-5	TRBV5-4	ASSYNSGTALRETQY
TRBJ1-5	TRBV12-5	ASAPRGNQPQH
TRBJ1-2	TRBV5-5	ASSLAGGGALYGYT
TRBJ2-2	TRBV14	ASSPRLAGRTGELF
TRBJ2-7	TRBV27	ASRFSGRAFEQY
TRBJ2-1	TRBV12-3/TRBV12-4	ASRLYNEQF
TRBJ1-2	TRBV2	ARMTGGPYGYT
TRBJ1-1	TRBV28	ASSYTGSNTEAF
TRBJ2-5	TRBV5-6	ASSFRTQETQY
TRBJ2-1	TRBV5-1	ASSSLQGGQF
TRBJ2-3	TRBV5-1	ASRQGEGTQY